This entry lists 14 T cell receptor beta chains sequenced from one sample in a study of T cells after yellow fever vaccination. One entry per CDR3 protein results from TCRdb running MiXCR on the 5' RACE reads. The sample yields 610,000 or so distinct CDR3 sequences, 9% to 15% seen once. The sequencing here drew on PBMCs, taken on the day of the yellow fever booster vaccination. The receptors stem from a man between 25 and 39 years old who received the YFV17D yellow fever vaccine.

The chain employs TRBV20-1 and TRBJ2-1, with TRBD2 matching 7 bases. Per germline, CDR1 DFQATT and CDR2 SNEGSKA (reference sequence). The CDR3 runs 16 residues. V trimming: 1 base; J trimming: 4 bases; junction bases outside the gene matches: 10. This CDR3 is CSARAPEGGVYNEQFF. As DNA, the CDR3 is TGCAGTGCTAGAGCCCCAGAGGGAGGGGTTTACAATGAGCAGTTCTTC.

J is TRBJ2-7 and V is TRBV28, with 8 nucleotides matching TRBD1. Germline CDR1 is MDHEN and CDR2 is SYDVKM. The V gene end was trimmed by 6 bases and the J gene end by 3 bases; junction bases not matched to a gene: 7. CDR3 length: 14 amino acids. The CDR3 nucleotides read TGTGCCAGCAGGCGGACAGGGAGACACTACGAGCAGTACTTC. Encoded protein: CASRRTGRHYEQYF.

This clonotype was observed at least ten times. V gene TRBV3-1 combines with J gene TRBJ1-2; D may be TRBD1 (5 bases). Trimming pared 4 bases from V and 3 bases from J, leaving 9 bases between. Looked up from germline, CDR1 is LGHDT and CDR2 is YNNKEL (reference sequence). This CDR3 comprises 13 residues. The CDR3 DNA follows: TGTGCCAGCAGCCCCTCGGGGGACTATGGCTACACCTTC. This codes for CASSPSGDYGYTF.

In nucleotides, the CDR3 is TGTGCCAGCAGTTACCCGGGGGGGGACTACCGTAACAATGAGCAGTTCTTC. It codes for CASSYPGGDYRNNEQFF. The rearrangement joins TRBV6-5 to TRBJ2-1; TRBD2 matches 8 bases. In germline, CDR1 is MNHEY, CDR2 SVGAGI. There are 17 residues in the CDR3. V lost 2 bases and J lost 5; bases outside the gene matches: 11.

This clonotype was counted only a few times. V gene TRBV5-6 combines with J gene TRBJ2-4; weak D call: TRBD2 (6 bases). CDR1 is SGHDT and CDR2 is YYEEEE in the germline V gene. The germline V and J ends were trimmed by 3 bases and 1 base, with 11 bases remaining between them. The CDR3 has 15 residues. CDR3 amino acids: CASSSIREAKNIQYF. The CDR3 nucleotides read TGTGCCAGCAGCTCCATCCGGGAGGCCAAAAACATTCAGTACTTC. The full variable domain, in which reference TRBV5-6 and TRBJ2-4 provide the parts outside the CDR3, is DAGVTQSPTHLIKTRGQQVTLRCSPKSGHDTVSWYQQALGQGPQFIFQYYEEEERQRGNFPDRFSGHQFPNYSSELNVNALLLGDSALYLCASSSIREAKNIQYFGAGTRLSVL.

This clonotype was detected only a few times. The chain combines TRBV9 with TRBJ2-1, with TRBD1 matching 10 bases. This CDR3 spans 15 amino acids. Germline values: CDR1 SGDLS, CDR2 YYNGEE. Trimming cost V 1 base and J 7 bases; bases outside gene matches: 5. CDR3 amino acids: CASSVQGQGFNEQFF. In DNA, the CDR3 is TGTGCCAGCAGCGTACAGGGACAGGGGTTTAATGAGCAGTTCTTC.

This clonotype was seen a handful of times. The rearrangement uses TRBV27 and TRBJ2-7; D remains ambiguous. Trimming shortened V by 4 bases and J by 2 bases, and 9 bases separated the two germline ends. The CDR3 length is 13 residues. Germline V gene lookup returns CDR1 MNHEY and CDR2 SMNVEV (reference sequence). The CDR3 bases are TGTGCCAGCAGTTCACCAATTACCTACGAGCAGTACTTC. This gives the protein CASSSPITYEQYF.

This clonotype appeared a few times. The V gene is TRBV7-9, the J gene TRBJ2-7; D is unclear. CDR1 SEHNR and CDR2 FQNEAQ come from the germline V gene (reference sequence). The CDR3 consists of 13 residues. The V gene lost 5 bases and the J gene lost 5 bases, with 13 bases spanning the gap. Here the CDR3 reads CASSPQTRNEQYF. The DNA for the CDR3 is TGTGCCAGCAGCCCCCAGACAAGGAACGAGCAGTACTTC.

This clonotype appeared a few times. This chain links TRBV6-5 with TRBJ2-1; D possibly matches TRBD1 or TRBD2 (5 bases each). The germline gives CDR1 MNHEY, CDR2 SVGAGI. This CDR3 has 16 amino acids. Trimming left V 2 bases short and J 9 bases short, with 20 bases between. DNA of the CDR3: TGTGCCAGCAGTTACACAGGAGGACTCGTCAAGGGTGAGCAGTTCTTC. This translates into CASSYTGGLVKGEQFF.

J is TRBJ1-1 and V is TRBV4-3; 9 nucleotides match TRBD1. With 6 bases clipped from V and 1 base from J, the junction kept 6 bases outside the gene matches. The CDR3 covers 15 residues. Per the germline V gene, CDR1 is LGHNA and CDR2 is YSLEER. As DNA, the CDR3 is TGCGCCAGCAGTGTGGGGGACAGGGCGAACACTGAAGCTTTCTTT. Translation gives CASSVGDRANTEAFF.

This sequence joins TRBV6-5 and TRBJ1-1, with a weak D call TRBD1 (5 bases). Trimming removed 0 bases at V and 3 bases at J, with 14 bases between. Per germline, CDR1 MNHEY and CDR2 SVGAGI. There are 16 residues in the CDR3. The CDR3 bases are TGTGCCAGCAGTTACTCGACAGCCGGGGTAGACACTGAAGCTTTCTTT. It specifies CASSYSTAGVDTEAFF.

This chain uses TRBV4-2 with TRBJ2-7; 13 nucleotides agree with TRBD2. Germline lookup yields CDR1 LGHNA and CDR2 YNFKEQ. This CDR3 has 19 residues. The trim removed 8 bases at V and 3 bases at J, leaving 19 bases unmatched. CDR3 sequence: CASGLSPTSGRSTNYEQYF. The CDR3 DNA reads as TGTGCCAGCGGCCTGTCGCCGACTAGCGGGAGGTCCACGAACTACGAGCAGTACTTC.

This clonotype has a count of ten or more. V gene TRBV7-2 combines with J gene TRBJ1-6; 9 bases line up with TRBD1. Trimming at V came to 5 bases and at J to 9 bases, leaving 5 bases not matched to a gene. Looked up from germline, CDR1 is SGHTA and CDR2 is FQGNSA. The CDR3 spans 14 residues. The CDR3 reads CASSRDRVVSPLHF. In DNA, the CDR3 is TGTGCCAGCAGCCGGGACAGGGTCGTTTCACCCCTCCACTTT.

This clonotype has a handful of counts. The V and J genes are TRBV12-3 or TRBV12-4 and TRBJ2-1, with TRBD2 matching over 8 bases. The CDR3 sequence is 16 residues long. The V and J ends lost 7 bases and 7 bases, in that order; junction bases with no gene match: 15. The CDR3 nucleotides are TGTGCCAGCACAGGGCGGCAAGCGGGAGTTTGGAATGAGCAGTTCTTC. It is translated as CASTGRQAGVWNEQFF.